These 26 T cell receptor beta chains came from one sample sequenced in a study of blood T cell repertoires in COVID-19. Sequenced by immunoSEQ multiplex PCR; TCRdb stores in-frame clones only, minus some. This sample yields 5,800 or so clones, of which more than 65% are seen a single time; more than 12% belongs to the top ten. The sequenced sample consisted of peripheral blood. The receptor source for this set is a man in his fifties or sixties with acute or convalescent COVID-19.

The CDR3 spells CASTPRGLKSYTEAFF. The DNA for the CDR3 is TGTGCCAGCACCCCGCGGGGGCTGAAATCCTACACTGAAGCTTTCTTT. The chain recombines TRBV27 with TRBJ1-1; D may be TRBD1 (6 bases). V lost 7 bases and J 3 bases, leaving 21 bases between the germline ends. Germline CDR1 and CDR2: MNHEY and SMNVEV (reference sequence). The CDR3 covers 16 residues.

This chain uses TRBV4-3 with TRBJ2-7, with TRBD1 matching over 11 bases. The CDR3 loop spans 16 amino acids. V lost 0 bases and J lost 7; bases outside the gene matches: 8. Germline V gene data show CDR1 as LGHNA and CDR2 as YSLEER. The CDR3 loop reads CASSQEWGTGGFEQYF. As DNA, the CDR3 is TGCGCCAGCAGCCAAGAATGGGGGACAGGGGGTTTTGAGCAGTACTTC.

The chain couples TRBV7-2 to TRBJ1-3; D remains unclear. Deletions cut 3 bases from V and 3 bases from J, with 9 bases between. Germline values: CDR1 SGHTA, CDR2 FQGNSA. This CDR3 has 14 amino acids. CDR3 in amino acids: CASSFDRLGNTIYF. CDR3 coding DNA: TGTGCCAGCAGCTTTGACCGACTTGGAAACACCATATATTTT.

The chain uses TRBV6-5 and TRBJ1-6, with a weak D call TRBD1 (5 bases). The V gene lost 7 bases and the J gene lost 7 bases, with 17 bases spanning the gap. CDR3 length equals 15 residues. CDR1 and CDR2 (germline): MNHEY, SVGAGI. The CDR3 DNA sequence: TGTGCCAGCACCTATGGGCAGGGAGGCAATTCACCCCTCCACTTT. Its protein is CASTYGQGGNSPLHF.

The sample holds a few counts of this clone. The chain has TRBV4-3 and TRBJ2-7; D is undetermined. Germline V gene lookup returns CDR1 LGHNA and CDR2 YSLEER. The ends were cut back, 0 bases at V and 1 base at J, with 7 bases in the middle. The CDR3 has 14 amino acids. The CDR3 DNA is TGCGCCAGCAGCCAAGATGTGACTTCCTACGAGCAGTACTTC. Encoded protein: CASSQDVTSYEQYF.

V and J are TRBV7-6 and TRBJ2-2, with 8 bases lining up with TRBD1. V lost 6 bases, J lost 3 bases, and 6 bases stayed unmatched. Germline CDR1 is SGHVS and CDR2 is FNYEAQ. The CDR3 contains 15 residues. The CDR3, as DNA: TGTGCCAGCAGTCTCGACAGGGGTTACACCGGGGAGCTGTTTTTT. Translation gives CASSLDRGYTGELFF. The full variable domain, rest sourced from reference TRBV7-6 and TRBJ2-2, is GAGVSQSPRYKVTKRGQDVALRCDPISGHVSLYWYRQALGQGPEFLTYFNYEAQQDKSGLPNDRFSAERPEGSISTLTIQRTEQRDSAMYRCASSLDRGYTGELFFGEGSRLTVL.

The chain employs TRBV10-2 and TRBJ1-4, with TRBD1 identical over 9 bases. J gave up 2 bases and V 8 bases, and 6 bases lay outside the gene matches. The CDR3 totals 15 residues. Germline V gives CDR1 WSHSY, CDR2 SAAADI. The CDR3 is CASRDRVSTNEKLFF. The CDR3 bases are TGCGCCAGCCGGGACAGGGTTTCGACTAATGAAAAACTGTTTTTT.

The chain is built from TRBV10-3 and TRBJ2-1; 9 bases line up with TRBD1. The CDR3 loop spans 13 amino acids. Germline V CDR1 and CDR2: ENHRY, SYGVKD. V lost 6 bases and J lost 8; bases outside the gene matches: 5. The CDR3 reads CAIRGTGRDEQFF. The CDR3, as DNA: TGTGCCATCAGGGGGACAGGGCGGGATGAGCAGTTCTTC.

J is TRBJ2-1 and V is TRBV15; 8 nucleotides match TRBD1. The V gene end was trimmed by 1 base and the J gene end by 6 bases; junction bases not matched to a gene: 5. Per germline, CDR1 LNHNV and CDR2 YYDKDF (reference sequence). The length of the CDR3 is 15 residues. The CDR3 sequence is CATSRAGQAINEQFF. CDR3 DNA: TGTGCCACCAGCAGAGCGGGACAGGCGATCAATGAGCAGTTCTTC. The entire variable domain, with the rest obtained from reference TRBV15 and TRBJ2-1, is as follows: DAMVIQNPRYQVTQFGKPVTLSCSQTLNHNVMYWYQQKSSQAPKLLFHYYDKDFNNEADTPDNFQSRRPNTSFCFLDIRSPGLGDTAMYLCATSRAGQAINEQFFGPGTRLTVL.

The chain combines TRBV27 with TRBJ2-3, with 11 bases matching TRBD2. The trim removed 3 bases at V and 1 base at J, leaving 0 bases unmatched. The CDR3 is 15 amino acids. Germline V CDR1 and CDR2: MNHEY, SMNVEV (reference sequence). CDR3 in DNA: TGTGCCAGCAGTTTGACTAGCGGGGGCACAGATACGCAGTATTTT. Its protein product is CASSLTSGGTDTQYF.

The genes are TRBV6-1 and TRBJ1-2; D gene ambiguous. Per the germline V gene, CDR1 is MNHNS and CDR2 is SASEGT. Trimming removed 1 base from V and 3 bases from J, with 6 bases in between. The CDR3 has 13 residues. CDR3 coding DNA: TGTGCCAGCAGTGAAGACAGAGACTATGGCTACACCTTC. Its protein is CASSEDRDYGYTF.

The V call is TRBV6-5, the J call TRBJ2-3, with D tentatively TRBD1 (6 bases). Deletions cut 9 bases from V and 0 bases from J, with 16 bases between. The germline V gene has CDR1 MNHEY and CDR2 SVGAGI. This CDR3 spans 15 amino acids. The CDR3 region has the DNA TGTGCCAGTGTTAGGACAGCGTCTAGCACAGATACGCAGTATTTT. Its protein product is CASVRTASSTDTQYF.

The chain links TRBV28 to TRBJ1-1; 8 nucleotides match TRBD1. Germline V gene lookup returns CDR1 MDHEN and CDR2 SYDVKM. Trimming cost V 5 bases and J 4 bases; bases outside gene matches: 6. CDR3 length: 14 amino acids. CDR3 sequence: CASSVQGVITEAFF. CDR3 coding DNA: TGTGCCAGCAGTGTACAGGGGGTCATCACTGAAGCTTTCTTT.

The chain recombines TRBV19 with TRBJ2-7, with 7 bases that match TRBD2. Per the germline V gene, CDR1 is LNHDA and CDR2 is SQIVND (reference sequence). The V and J ends lost 1 base and 0 bases, in that order; junction bases with no gene match: 3. The length of the CDR3 is 15 residues. The CDR3 DNA sequence: TGTGCCAGTAGTATAGTCGGCGGGAGCTCCTACGAGCAGTACTTC. Its translation: CASSIVGGSSYEQYF. Looking up the rest from reference TRBV19 and TRBJ2-7 gives the full variable domain: DGGITQSPKYLFRKEGQNVTLSCEQNLNHDAMYWYRQDPGQGLRLIYYSQIVNDFQKGDIAEGYSVSREKKESFPLTVTSAQKNPTAFYLCASSIVGGSSYEQYFGPGTRLTVT.

V and J are TRBV5-1 and TRBJ2-6; the D gene is possibly TRBD2 (6 bases). The CDR3 has 16 amino acids. Trimming removed 7 bases at V and 1 base at J, with 15 bases between. Looked up from germline, CDR1 is SGHRS and CDR2 is YFSETQ. CDR3 coding DNA: TGCGCCAGCGGACCCCTCGGGGGATCTGGGGCCAACGTCCTGACTTTC. Amino acid sequence: CASGPLGGSGANVLTF.

The J gene is TRBJ1-2, the V gene TRBV28; TRBD1 is a possible D gene (5 bases). The CDR3 contains 13 residues. Per germline, CDR1 MDHEN and CDR2 SYDVKM. Trimming took 2 bases from V and 3 from J, leaving 7 bases between them. The DNA of the CDR3 is TGTGCCAGCAGTTTAGGAGGGGACTATGGCTACACCTTC. Amino acid sequence: CASSLGGDYGYTF.

J is TRBJ1-2 and V is TRBV28; D may be TRBD1 (6 bases). The CDR3 extends over 14 amino acids. Trimming took off 7 bases at V and 2 bases at J, with 14 bases between the two ends. The germline V gene encodes CDR1 MDHEN and CDR2 SYDVKM. The CDR3: CASTRTEINYGYTF. The CDR3 DNA is TGTGCCAGCACCCGGACAGAAATAAACTATGGCTACACCTTC.

The chain has TRBV18 and TRBJ2-5; maybe TRBD1 (6 bases). The CDR3 sequence is 13 residues long. Trimming took 4 bases from V and 7 from J, leaving 13 bases between them. CDR1 and CDR2 (germline): KGHSH, LQKENI. The CDR3 loop reads CASSLEQGWTQYF. CDR3 sequence (DNA): TGTGCCAGCTCACTAGAACAGGGTTGGACCCAGTACTTC.

J is TRBJ2-7 and V is TRBV9; 9 bases align to TRBD1. CDR3 length: 15 amino acids. With 0 bases clipped from V and 4 bases from J, the junction kept 5 bases outside the gene matches. CDR1 is SGDLS, CDR2 YYNGEE, per germline. Here the CDR3 DNA reads TGTGCCAGCAGCGTAGGTGGGACAGGGATTTACGAGCAGTACTTC. It encodes CASSVGGTGIYEQYF.

The chain recombines TRBV7-2 with TRBJ2-7; possibly TRBD2 for D (6 bases). Germline V lookup: CDR1 SGHTA, CDR2 FQGNSA. This CDR3 is built from 15 residues. Trimming took 0 bases from V and 6 from J, leaving 15 bases between them. In DNA form, the CDR3 reads TGTGCCAGCAGCTTAGCGTCGACTAGTGTCTCCGAGCAGTACTTC. Its translation: CASSLASTSVSEQYF.

The chain carries TRBV10-3 and TRBJ2-7; D is ambiguous. V was trimmed by 2 bases and J by 0 bases, leaving 17 bases between them. Germline CDR1 ENHRY, CDR2 SYGVKD. CDR3 length: 17 amino acids. This CDR3 is CAISESPSGVLSYEQYF. The CDR3 DNA reads TGTGCCATCAGTGAGAGCCCGTCAGGTGTTCTCTCCTACGAGCAGTACTTC.

V gene TRBV30 combines with J gene TRBJ1-2; TRBD1 matches at 11 bases. The germline gives CDR1 GTSNPN, CDR2 SVGIG (reference sequence). The CDR3 spans 14 residues. J gave up 3 bases and V 1 base, and 1 base lay outside the gene matches. CDR3 protein: CAWSAGQGDYGYTF. The CDR3 region has the DNA TGTGCCTGGAGTGCGGGACAGGGGGACTATGGCTACACCTTC.

V gene TRBV12-3 or TRBV12-4 combines with J gene TRBJ2-7; D call uncertain. This CDR3 has 13 residues. V was clipped by 1 base and J by 0 bases, with 4 bases between them. CDR3 region: CASSLGPSYEQYF. The CDR3 bases are TGTGCCAGCAGTTTAGGGCCCTCCTACGAGCAGTACTTC.

This chain links TRBV15 with TRBJ2-7, with 9 bases matching TRBD2. With 4 bases clipped from V and 5 bases from J, the junction kept 15 bases outside the gene matches. Germline V gives CDR1 LNHNV, CDR2 YYDKDF (reference sequence). There are 17 residues in the CDR3. The CDR3 region is CATSKEVAGAPKDEQYF. The CDR3 DNA is TGTGCCACCAGCAAGGAGGTAGCGGGAGCCCCAAAGGACGAGCAGTACTTC.

The chain combines TRBV6-2 or TRBV6-3 with TRBJ2-7; D unclear. The CDR3 extends over 14 amino acids. Germline V gives CDR1 MNHEY, CDR2 SVGEGT. Between the trimmed V and J ends, which lost 0 bases and 0 bases, there was a span of 6 bases. Here the CDR3 reads CASSYSEVSYEQYF. The CDR3 DNA reads as TGTGCCAGCAGTTACTCTGAGGTCTCCTACGAGCAGTACTTC.

The rearrangement links TRBV7-9 to TRBJ1-6; D remains ambiguous. CDR3 size: 14 residues. V dropped 1 base and J dropped 8 bases, with 9 bases sitting between them. Germline V gene lookup returns CDR1 SEHNR and CDR2 FQNEAQ (reference sequence). CDR3 in DNA: TGTGCCAGCAGCTTAGGGGAGGGCTATTCACCCCTCCACTTT. Protein sequence: CASSLGEGYSPLHF.